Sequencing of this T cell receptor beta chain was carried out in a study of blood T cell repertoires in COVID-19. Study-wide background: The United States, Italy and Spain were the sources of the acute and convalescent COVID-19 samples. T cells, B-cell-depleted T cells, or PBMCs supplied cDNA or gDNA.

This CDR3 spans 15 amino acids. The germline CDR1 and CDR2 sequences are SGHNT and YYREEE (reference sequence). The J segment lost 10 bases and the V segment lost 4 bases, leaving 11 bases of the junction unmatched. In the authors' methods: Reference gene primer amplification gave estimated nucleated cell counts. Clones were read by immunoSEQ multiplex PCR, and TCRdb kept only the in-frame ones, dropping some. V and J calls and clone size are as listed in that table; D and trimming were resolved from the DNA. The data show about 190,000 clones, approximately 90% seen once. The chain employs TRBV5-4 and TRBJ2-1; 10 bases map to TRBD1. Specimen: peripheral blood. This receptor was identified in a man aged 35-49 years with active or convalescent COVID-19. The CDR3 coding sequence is TGTGCCAGCAGCGCGAAGAAGGACAGGGGGAAGGAGCAGTTCTTC. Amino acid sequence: CASSAKKDRGKEQFF.